Listed below are T cell receptor beta chains from one sample, sequenced in a study of T cell repertoires in cytomegalovirus infection. TCRdb passed the reads through MiXCR, listing each CDR3 protein once. Of fewer than 550,000 distinct CDR3 sequences in the sample, 10% to 12% were seen once. Sequencing was performed on PBMCs. These TCRs come from a human donor in good health (CMV status not recorded). Some clones in this sample may be carry-over from other donors' samples. The CDR3 runs from the conserved cysteine through the conserved F or W. A D gene is named only where the DNA matches it firmly. Expanded clones get a size class; other rows say once, few or many, or leave the size out.

j_call v_call d_call clone_size cdr3_nt cdr3_aa
TRBJ1-2 TRBV30 . many TGTGCCTGGAGTAAGATTTCGGCCCGCGATGGCTACACCTTC CAWSKISARDGYTF
TRBJ2-2 TRBV20-1 TRBD2 few TGCAGTGCACTCGCCGGGACTAGCGGTTACACCGGGGAGCTGTTTTTT CSALAGTSGYTGELFF
TRBJ2-2 TRBV6-1 . few TGTGCCAGCAGTTACAGGACCAACACCGGGGAGCTGTTTTTT CASSYRTNTGELFF
TRBJ2-7 TRBV6-6 TRBD1 many TGTGCCAGCAGTACAGGACAGGCCCTGGGGCAGTACTTC CASSTGQALGQYF
TRBJ1-2 TRBV7-2 TRBD1 many TGTGCCAGCAGCACAGGGGATGGTGGCTACACCTTC CASSTGDGGYTF
TRBJ2-2 TRBV7-2 . many TGTGCCAGCAGCTTCGCCGACACGAACACCGGGGAGCTGTTTTTT CASSFADTNTGELFF
TRBJ2-1 TRBV2 TRBD2 many TGTGCCAGCAGCGGGACTAGCGTGGGTCGGGAGCAGTTCTTC CASSGTSVGREQFF
TRBJ2-7 TRBV28 TRBD1 many TGTGCCAGCAGTTTATTGTGGTTAACAGGGGGCGCAAACTACGAGCAGTACTTC CASSLLWLTGGANYEQYF
TRBJ2-2 TRBV6-2/TRBV6-3 . many TGTGCCAGCAGTCAACTAGCCGGGGAGCTGTTTTTT CASSQLAGELFF
TRBJ1-2 TRBV2 . few TGTGCCAGCAAAGACACGAACTATGGCTACACCTTC CASKDTNYGYTF
TRBJ1-2 TRBV3-1 . few TGTGCCAGCAGCCTCCGGGACCTCGGCTACACCTTC CASSLRDLGYTF
TRBJ1-4 TRBV19 . . TGTGCCAGTAGTATGGTGACAGGAGGAAATGAAAAACTGTTTTTT CASSMVTGGNEKLFF
TRBJ2-7 TRBV5-4 . . TGTGCCAGCAGCTCCGGATCCGTCCCTAACTACGAGCAGTACTTC CASSSGSVPNYEQYF
TRBJ2-7 TRBV7-9 TRBD1 many TGTGCCAGCAGCCCAGGACAGGTTTCGTTCTCCTACGAGCAGTACTTC CASSPGQVSFSYEQYF
TRBJ1-2 TRBV20-1 TRBD1 few TGCAGTGCTACGGCCCAGGACAGGGGAAATGGCTACACCTTC CSATAQDRGNGYTF
TRBJ1-1 TRBV20-1 . . TGCAGTGCTAGGGTGTTAGGGCGGAACACTGAAGCTTTCTTT CSARVLGRNTEAFF
TRBJ1-2 TRBV28 TRBD1 many TGTGCCAGCACCCGGACAGGGTCCTATGGCTACACCTTC CASTRTGSYGYTF
TRBJ2-7 TRBV12-3/TRBV12-4 . many TGTGCCAGCAGGTTGGCGGCGGTTTCCGAGCAGTACTTC CASRLAAVSEQYF
TRBJ1-5 TRBV7-9 . many TGTGCCCTTCAGCCCCAGCATTTT CALQPQHF
TRBJ2-6 TRBV5-1 . . TGCGCCAGCAGCCGTCAGGGTCGAGGGGCCAACGTCCTGACTTTC CASSRQGRGANVLTF
TRBJ1-1 TRBV12-3/TRBV12-4 . many TGTGCCAGCAGCGAACAGGTCGATGGGAGAGCTTTCTTT CASSEQVDGRAFF
TRBJ1-5 TRBV19 TRBD1 few TGTGCCAGTACCACCGCGGGGACAGGGAAAGTGGGTCAGCCCCAGCATTTT CASTTAGTGKVGQPQHF
TRBJ2-7 TRBV4-2 TRBD2 few TGTGCCAGCAGCCAAGATCTGAGCGGGGGACCGGGGAAGCAGTACTTC CASSQDLSGGPGKQYF
TRBJ2-3 TRBV7-2 TRBD2 many TGTGCCAGCAGCCCCGGACTAGCGGCTAGCACAGATACGCAGTATTTT CASSPGLAASTDTQYF
TRBJ2-6 TRBV18 . . TGTGCCAGCTCACCCGGCTCCGGAGCCTCTGGGGCCAACGTCCTGACTTTC CASSPGSGASGANVLTF
TRBJ1-5 TRBV19 TRBD1 many TGTGCCAGTAGTACCGGACAGGGTCGGGGACAGCCCCAGCATTTT CASSTGQGRGQPQHF
TRBJ1-1 TRBV20-1 . . TGCAGTGCCCGGGGGGGGACTGAAGCTTTCTTT CSARGGTEAFF